This T cell receptor beta chain was documented in a study of T cells in Graves' hyperthyroidism and ophthalmopathy. CDR3 length: 15 residues. The germline CDR1 and CDR2 sequences are MNHEY and SMNVEV (reference sequence). In making diagnoses, clinical symptoms, serum thyroxine and TRAb, thyroid ultrasound and orbital computed tomography were all used. Fresh peripheral blood, 10 ml, was the source of the PBMCs. Researchers amplified the TCR beta CDR3 regions from RNA transcripts. A first-round RT-PCR of the TCR CDR3 used the HTBI primer set. TCRdb passed the multiplex PCR reads through MiXCR, listing each CDR3 protein once. Of about 480,000 distinct CDR3 sequences in the sample, around a fifth were seen once. This clonotype was counted between two and nine times. The junction and the germline gene differ at one end; a read error may be behind it.

This receptor was identified in a woman between 70 and 85 years old with Graves' ophthalmopathy. V usage is TRBV27 and J usage is TRBJ2-5, with 7 bases that match TRBD2. Sequenced input: blood. Here the CDR3 reads CTSSSGAGVAETQYF. CDR3 DNA sequence: TGTACCAGCAGTTCCGGGGCGGGAGTGGCAGAGACCCAGTACTTC.